The 17 T cell receptor beta chains given below trace back to one sample, sequenced in a study of blood T cell repertoires in COVID-19. Generated by immunoSEQ multiplex PCR, the TCRdb table keeps only in-frame clones and is missing some. Among about 76,000 clones listed, approximately 88% were seen once. Sequencing used peripheral blood. These receptors came from a man between 50 and 59 years old with active COVID-19.

V gene TRBV3-1 (or the pseudogene TRBV3-2) combines with J gene TRBJ2-7, with TRBD1 matching 7 bases. Germline loops: CDR1 LGHDT, CDR2 YNNKEL (reference sequence). Unmatched junction bases numbered 11, after V lost 5 bases and J lost 1 base. This CDR3 region has 16 residues. CDR3 loop: CASSYRGRGSSYEQYF. CDR3 nucleotides: TGTGCCAGCAGCTACCGGGGCAGGGGGTCGTCCTACGAGCAGTACTTC.

The chain couples TRBV11-3 to TRBJ2-3; D possibly corresponds to TRBD2 (6 bases). Germline loops: CDR1 SGHNT, CDR2 YENEEA. Trimming pared 1 base from V and 0 bases from J, leaving 8 bases between. CDR3 length equals 15 residues. The CDR3 DNA sequence: TGTGCCAGCAGCTTAGGGGGAGGCAGCACAGATACGCAGTATTTT. It codes for CASSLGGGSTDTQYF. Based on the CDR3 plus reference TRBV11-3 and TRBJ2-3, the full variable domain is EAGVVQSPRYKIIEKKQPVAFWCNPISGHNTLYWYLQNLGQGPELLIRYENEEAVDDSQLPKDRFSAERLKGVDSTLKIQPAELGDSAVYLCASSLGGGSTDTQYFGPGTRLTVL.

The J gene is TRBJ2-7, the V gene TRBV5-1; 8 nucleotides line up with TRBD1. V dropped 0 bases and J dropped 2; count of bases not matched to a gene: 4. The CDR3 has 15 residues. CDR1 is SGHRS and CDR2 is YFSETQ in the germline V gene. The CDR3 is CASSLGRTGPYEQYF. The CDR3 region has the DNA TGCGCCAGCAGCTTGGGCCGGACAGGGCCCTACGAGCAGTACTTC.

CDR3 region: CASILVAAAHRGYTF. CDR3 bases: TGTGCCAGTATCCTCGTGGCGGCGGCACATCGCGGCTACACCTTC. The chain joins TRBV19 to TRBJ1-2; no firm D call. Germline V gives CDR1 LNHDA, CDR2 SQIVND (reference sequence). The CDR3 contains 15 residues. With 7 bases removed from V and 8 bases from J, the gap between germline ends came to 23 bases.

The rearrangement joins TRBV11-2 to TRBJ1-6, with 7 bases fitting TRBD1. Germline CDR1 and CDR2: SGHAT and FQNNGV. This CDR3 spans 18 amino acids. V shed 6 bases, J shed 6 bases, and the junction held 17 bases outside the gene matches. The CDR3 DNA reads as TGTGCCAGCAGGCAAGACAGGGCTCGGCCATGGTTTAATTCACCCCTCCACTTT. This codes for CASRQDRARPWFNSPLHF.

V usage is TRBV4-2 and J usage is TRBJ2-1; 9 bases are shared with TRBD2. V shed 5 bases, J shed 8 bases, and the junction held 7 bases outside the gene matches. The germline gives CDR1 LGHNA, CDR2 YNFKEQ. This CDR3 region has 14 residues. The CDR3 protein is CASSGRLAADEQFF. The CDR3 DNA follows: TGTGCCAGCAGCGGCCGACTAGCGGCCGATGAGCAGTTCTTC.

The V gene is TRBV4-1, the J gene TRBJ2-2; TRBD1 aligns across 7 bases. CDR1 and CDR2 (germline): MGHRA, YSYEKL. The CDR3 runs to 15 residues. V lost 4 bases and J lost 6; bases outside the gene matches: 8. The CDR3 protein is CASSLGQERPGELFF. CDR3 DNA: TGCGCCAGCAGCCTTGGACAGGAGAGACCCGGGGAGCTGTTTTTT.

The chain couples TRBV5-4 to TRBJ2-7; no reliable D call. V lost 0 bases and J lost 0, with 13 bases in between. Germline V gene data show CDR1 as SGHNT and CDR2 as YYREEE (reference sequence). The CDR3 length is 16 residues. The DNA of the CDR3 is TGTGCCAGCAGCTTGGGAGGCCTTTCAACCTCCTACGAGCAGTACTTC. Translation gives CASSLGGLSTSYEQYF.

A few counts support this clone. The V and J genes are TRBV6-2 or TRBV6-3 and TRBJ1-2; 8 bases match TRBD1. Germline trimming cut 2 bases from V and 5 bases from J; bases unmatched to any gene: 7. This CDR3 is built from 15 residues. Germline-derived CDR1 and CDR2 are MNHEY and SVGEGT. The CDR3 sequence: CASSYQGAAWYGYTF. The CDR3 DNA sequence: TGTGCCAGCAGTTACCAGGGGGCGGCTTGGTATGGCTACACCTTC.

The V and J genes are TRBV10-3 and TRBJ2-2; perhaps TRBD1 as D (5 bases). V lost 7 bases, J lost 1 base, and 10 bases lay in between. The length of the CDR3 is 14 residues. CDR1 is ENHRY and CDR2 is SYGVKD in the germline V gene. The CDR3 here is CAITRDWNTGELFF. The CDR3, as DNA: TGTGCCATCACCAGGGATTGGAACACCGGGGAGCTGTTTTTT.

V is TRBV14 and J is TRBJ1-2; 7 bases are shared with TRBD1. Germline trimming cut 2 bases from V and 4 bases from J; bases unmatched to any gene: 4. Germline V gene sequence: CDR1 SGHDN, CDR2 FVKESK. CDR3 length: 14 residues. The CDR3 sequence is CASSQPGTVYGYTF. In DNA, the CDR3 is TGTGCCAGCAGCCAACCCGGGACAGTCTATGGCTACACCTTC.

V usage is TRBV29-1 and J usage is TRBJ2-3; 7 positions agree with TRBD2. Germline lookup yields CDR1 SQVTM and CDR2 ANQGSEA. Trimming removed 4 bases from V and 2 bases from J; junction bases left unmatched: 6. The CDR3 is made up of 14 amino acids. The CDR3 DNA sequence: TGCAGCGTTGTAGGCGGGAGTGTCACAGATACGCAGTATTTT. It yields the protein CSVVGGSVTDTQYF.

V and J are TRBV3-1 (or the pseudogene TRBV3-2) and TRBJ1-2; a possible D gene is TRBD1 (6 bases). CDR1 is LGHDT, CDR2 YNNKEL, per germline (reference sequence). Trimming left V 4 bases short and J 4 bases short, with 13 bases between. The CDR3 has 14 amino acids. The CDR3 reads CASSLQGELYGYTF. DNA of the CDR3: TGTGCCAGCAGCCTACAGGGCGAGCTCTATGGCTACACCTTC.

The chain carries TRBV5-6 and TRBJ1-4; 8 positions match TRBD1. The V gene end was trimmed by 3 bases and the J gene end by 2 bases; junction bases not matched to a gene: 6. Germline V gives CDR1 SGHDT, CDR2 YYEEEE. The CDR3 consists of 16 residues. The CDR3 here is CASSYMTGVTNEKLFF. The CDR3 nucleotides read TGTGCCAGCAGCTATATGACAGGGGTTACTAATGAAAAACTGTTTTTT.

The rearrangement joins TRBV27 to TRBJ2-7; no clear D. This CDR3 is 15 amino acids long. The germline V and J ends were trimmed by 3 bases and 4 bases, with 16 bases remaining between them. In germline, CDR1 is MNHEY, CDR2 SMNVEV (reference sequence). CDR3 amino acids: CASSLLGGGSYEQYF. The CDR3 region has the DNA TGTGCCAGCAGTTTGTTAGGTGGCGGTTCATACGAGCAGTACTTC.

This clone came up once. V is TRBV7-8 and J is TRBJ2-3, with no clear D. The length of the CDR3 is 14 residues. Germline V CDR1 and CDR2: SGHVS, FQNEAQ. The V end lost 3 bases, the J end lost 4 bases, and 11 bases lay between the germline ends. The CDR3 spells CASSFRSLSDTQYF. DNA of the CDR3: TGTGCCAGCAGCTTTAGAAGTTTATCAGATACGCAGTATTTT.

In this sample, this clone turned up a few times. The chain carries TRBV4-3 and TRBJ2-5; 9 nucleotides align to TRBD1. With 4 bases clipped from V and 4 bases from J, the junction kept 1 base outside the gene matches. Germline-derived CDR1 and CDR2 are LGHNA and YSLEER. There are 13 residues in the CDR3. The CDR3 here is CASSPTGGETQYF. The CDR3 bases are TGCGCCAGCAGCCCGACAGGGGGAGAGACCCAGTACTTC.